This record covers a single T cell receptor beta chain. The sample is drawn from a study of blood T cell repertoires in COVID-19. Study details: COVID-19 samples, acute and convalescent, were from the United States, Italy and Spain. T cells, B-cell-depleted T cells, or PBMCs supplied cDNA or gDNA.

V lost 0 bases to trimming and J lost 3 bases, with 9 bases between them. This CDR3 region has 15 residues. The germline V gene has CDR1 SGHVS and CDR2 FQNEAQ. Study processing details: Quantification of nucleated cells was approximated via reference gene primer amplification. TCRdb's table, derived via immunoSEQ multiplex PCR, lists solely in-frame clones and lacks some. V, J and clone size are those of that table, while D and trimming were read from the DNA. The table lists 150,000 to 200,000 clones, about four fifths of them singletons. The sequence was obtained from a man aged 55 to 70 with acute or convalescent COVID-19. Sequences were obtained from peripheral blood. The V call is TRBV7-8, the J call TRBJ2-1; D might be TRBD2 (5 bases). The CDR3 sequence is CASSLAGEGYNEQFF. The CDR3 DNA follows: TGTGCCAGCAGCTTAGCGGGAGAAGGCTACAATGAGCAGTTCTTC. Using reference TRBV7-8 and TRBJ2-1 for the parts outside the CDR3, the full variable domain is GAGVSQSPRYKVAKRGQDVALRCDPISGHVSLFWYQQALGQGPEFLTYFQNEAQLDKSGLPSDRFFAERPEGSVSTLKIQRTQQEDSAVYLCASSLAGEGYNEQFFGPGTRLTVL.